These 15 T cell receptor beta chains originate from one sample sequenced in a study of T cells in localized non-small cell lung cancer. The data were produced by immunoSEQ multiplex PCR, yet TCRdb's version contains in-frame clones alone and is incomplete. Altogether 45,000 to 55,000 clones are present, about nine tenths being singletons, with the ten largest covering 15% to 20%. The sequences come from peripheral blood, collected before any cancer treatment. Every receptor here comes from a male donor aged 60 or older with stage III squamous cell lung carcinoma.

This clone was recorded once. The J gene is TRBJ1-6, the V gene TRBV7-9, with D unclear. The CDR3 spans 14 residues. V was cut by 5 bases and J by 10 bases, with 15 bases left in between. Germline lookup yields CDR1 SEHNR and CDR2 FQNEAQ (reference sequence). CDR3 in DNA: TGTGCCAGCAGCGGCCGGGGAGGATTATCACCCCTCCACTTT. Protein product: CASSGRGGLSPLHF.

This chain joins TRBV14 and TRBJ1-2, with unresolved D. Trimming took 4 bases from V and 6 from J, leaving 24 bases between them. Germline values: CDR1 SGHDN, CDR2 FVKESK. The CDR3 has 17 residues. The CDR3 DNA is TGTGCCAGCAGCCCGTACTCCCGGACCCTCAAAAAAGATGGCTACACCTTC. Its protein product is CASSPYSRTLKKDGYTF.

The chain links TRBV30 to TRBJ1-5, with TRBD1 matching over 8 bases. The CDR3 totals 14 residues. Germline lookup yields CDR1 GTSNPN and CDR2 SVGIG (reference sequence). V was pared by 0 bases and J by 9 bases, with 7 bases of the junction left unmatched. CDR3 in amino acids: CAWSVRQGIWPQHF. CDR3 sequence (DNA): TGTGCCTGGAGTGTACGACAGGGGATATGGCCCCAGCATTTT.

DNA of the CDR3: TGTGCCAGTAGTACTCAATACAATGAGCAGTTCTTC. Its translation: CASSTQYNEQFF. The rearrangement uses TRBV19 and TRBJ2-1; D unresolved. CDR1 LNHDA and CDR2 SQIVND come from the germline V gene (reference sequence). This CDR3 has 12 amino acids. V dropped 4 bases and J dropped 4 bases, with 5 bases sitting between them.

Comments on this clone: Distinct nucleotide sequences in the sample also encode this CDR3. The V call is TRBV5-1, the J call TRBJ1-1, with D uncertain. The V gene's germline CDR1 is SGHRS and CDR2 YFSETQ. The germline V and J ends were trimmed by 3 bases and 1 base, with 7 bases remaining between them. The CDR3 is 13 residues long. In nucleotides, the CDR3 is TGCGCCAGCAGCTATACGCGGAACACTGAAGCTTTCTTT. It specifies CASSYTRNTEAFF.

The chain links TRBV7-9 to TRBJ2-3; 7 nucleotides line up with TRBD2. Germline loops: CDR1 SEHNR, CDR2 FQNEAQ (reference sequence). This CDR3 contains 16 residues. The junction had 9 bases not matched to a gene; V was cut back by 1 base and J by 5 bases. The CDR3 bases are TGTGCCAGCAGCTTAGGCCCCAGCGGGGAGTTAGATACGCAGTATTTT. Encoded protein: CASSLGPSGELDTQYF.

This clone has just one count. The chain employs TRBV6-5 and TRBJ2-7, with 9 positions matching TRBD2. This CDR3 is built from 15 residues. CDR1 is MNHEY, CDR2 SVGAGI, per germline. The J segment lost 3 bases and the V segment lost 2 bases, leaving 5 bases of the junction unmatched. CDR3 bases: TGTGCCAGCAGTTACGAGGCGGGAGGGCTCTACGAGCAGTACTTC. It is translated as CASSYEAGGLYEQYF.

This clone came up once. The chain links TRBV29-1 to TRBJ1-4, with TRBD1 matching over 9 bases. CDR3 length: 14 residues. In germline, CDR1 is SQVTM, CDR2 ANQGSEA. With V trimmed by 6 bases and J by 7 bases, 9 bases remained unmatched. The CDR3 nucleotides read TGCAGCGTCCGAATACAGGGGGCGAGTGAAAAACTGTTTTTT. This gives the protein CSVRIQGASEKLFF.

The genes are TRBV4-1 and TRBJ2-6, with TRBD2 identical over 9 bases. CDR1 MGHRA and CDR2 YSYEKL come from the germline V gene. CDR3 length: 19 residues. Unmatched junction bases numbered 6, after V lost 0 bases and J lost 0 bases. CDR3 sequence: CASSQEASGTFSGANVLTF. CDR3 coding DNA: TGCGCCAGCAGCCAAGAGGCTAGCGGGACCTTCTCTGGGGCCAACGTCCTGACTTTC.

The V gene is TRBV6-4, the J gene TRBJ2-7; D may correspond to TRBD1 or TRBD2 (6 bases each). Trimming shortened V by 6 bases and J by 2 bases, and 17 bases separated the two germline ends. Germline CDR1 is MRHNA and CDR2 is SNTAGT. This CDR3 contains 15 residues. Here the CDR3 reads CASRREAGVTYEQYF. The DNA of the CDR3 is TGTGCCAGCAGGCGGGAAGCAGGGGTAACCTACGAGCAGTACTTC.

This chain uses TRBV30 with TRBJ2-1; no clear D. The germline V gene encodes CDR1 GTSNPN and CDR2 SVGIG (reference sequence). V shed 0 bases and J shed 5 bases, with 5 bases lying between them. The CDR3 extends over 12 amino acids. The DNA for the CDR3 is TGTGCCTGGAGTGTATACGACAATGAGCAGTTCTTC. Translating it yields CAWSVYDNEQFF.

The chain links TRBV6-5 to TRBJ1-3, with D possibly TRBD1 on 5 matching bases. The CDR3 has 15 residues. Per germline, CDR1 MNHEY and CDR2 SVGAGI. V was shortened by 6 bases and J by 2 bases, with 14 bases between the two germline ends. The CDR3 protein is CASSDPTDTGNTIYF. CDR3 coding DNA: TGTGCCAGCAGCGACCCGACAGATACTGGAAACACCATATATTTT.

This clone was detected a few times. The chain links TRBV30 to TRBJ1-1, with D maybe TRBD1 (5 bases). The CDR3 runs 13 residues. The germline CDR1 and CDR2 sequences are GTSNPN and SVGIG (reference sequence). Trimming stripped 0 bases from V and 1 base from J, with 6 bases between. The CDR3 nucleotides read TGTGCCTGGAGTGTGGGGCAGAACACTGAAGCTTTCTTT. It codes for CAWSVGQNTEAFF.

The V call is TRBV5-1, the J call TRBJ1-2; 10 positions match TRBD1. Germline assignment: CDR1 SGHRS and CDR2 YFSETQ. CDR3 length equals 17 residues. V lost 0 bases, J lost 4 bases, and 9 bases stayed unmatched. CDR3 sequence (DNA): TGCGCCAGCAGCTTGGTAGACAGGGGGCCTCCTTTCTATGGCTACACCTTC. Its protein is CASSLVDRGPPFYGYTF.

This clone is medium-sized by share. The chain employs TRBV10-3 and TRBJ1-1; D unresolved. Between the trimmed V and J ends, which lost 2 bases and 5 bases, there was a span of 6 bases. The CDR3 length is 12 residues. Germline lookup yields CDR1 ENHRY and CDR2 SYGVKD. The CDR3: CAISERATEAFF. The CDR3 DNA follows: TGTGCCATCAGTGAGAGAGCAACTGAAGCTTTCTTT.